The rows below give T cell receptor beta chains drawn from one sample of a study of CD8 T cells in ankylosing spondylitis. Via MiXCR, TCRdb re-called the 5' RACE reads, giving one row per CDR3 protein. Among some 120,000 distinct CDR3 sequences listed, roughly an eighth were seen once. Sample: blood, either unsorted or a sorted T cell fraction (not recorded which). The receptor set was obtained from a female donor with ankylosing spondylitis or in good health (not recorded which). The CDR3 runs from the conserved cysteine through the conserved F or W. A D gene is named only where the DNA matches it firmly. Clone sizes are given selectively: once, few, many, or a class where the clone is expanded.

cdr3_aa cdr3_nt j_call clone_size d_call v_call
CASSDGDSNQPQHF TGTGCCAGCAGTGATGGAGATAGCAATCAGCCCCAGCATTTT TRBJ1-5 NA NA TRBV12-3/TRBV12-4
CSVMGGAALSSGTQYF TGCAGCGTTATGGGGGGGGCTGCACTCTCTTCAGGTACGCAGTATTTT TRBJ2-3 many NA TRBV29-1
CASSLNAAQDTQYF TGTGCCAGCAGTTTAAACGCGGCTCAGGATACGCAGTATTTT TRBJ2-3 few NA TRBV12-3/TRBV12-4
CASSQDARNTEAFF TGTGCCAGCAGCCAAGATGCGAGGAACACTGAAGCTTTCTTT TRBJ1-1 NA NA TRBV4-2
CASTSGDAFNQPQHF TGTGCCAGCACTTCAGGGGACGCATTCAATCAGCCCCAGCATTTT TRBJ1-5 NA NA TRBV12-3/TRBV12-4
CASSLAVQGGTEAFF TGCGCCAGCAGCTTGGCGGTTCAGGGTGGCACTGAAGCTTTCTTT TRBJ1-1 NA NA TRBV5-1
CSEHREADTQYF TGCAGTGAACATCGGGAGGCAGATACGCAGTATTTT TRBJ2-3 many TRBD2 TRBV20-1
CASSVGLAGSTDTQYF TGTGCCAGCAGTGTCGGACTAGCGGGAAGCACAGATACGCAGTATTTT TRBJ2-3 NA TRBD2 TRBV2
CASSQEGRLAVEYF TGTGCCAGCAGCCAAGAAGGAAGACTAGCCGTGGAGTACTTC TRBJ2-5 many TRBD2 TRBV3-1
CASSLQAGGPDEQFF TGCGCCAGCAGCTTGCAAGCGGGAGGGCCCGATGAGCAGTTCTTC TRBJ2-1 NA TRBD2 TRBV5-1
CASSLDGGSGNTIYF TGTGCCAGCAGCTTAGATGGAGGATCTGGAAACACCATATATTTT TRBJ1-3 few NA TRBV7-6